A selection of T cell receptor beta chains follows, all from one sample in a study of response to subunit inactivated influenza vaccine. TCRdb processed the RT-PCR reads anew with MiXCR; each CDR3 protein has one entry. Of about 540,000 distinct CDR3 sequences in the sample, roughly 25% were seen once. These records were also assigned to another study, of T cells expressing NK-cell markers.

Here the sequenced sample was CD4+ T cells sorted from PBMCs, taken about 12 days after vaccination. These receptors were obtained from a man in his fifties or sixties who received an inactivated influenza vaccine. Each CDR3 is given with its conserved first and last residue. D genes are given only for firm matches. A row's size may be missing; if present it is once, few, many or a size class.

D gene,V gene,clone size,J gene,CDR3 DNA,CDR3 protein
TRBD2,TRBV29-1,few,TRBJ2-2,TGCAGCGTTCGGGAGGGCCCGAACACCGGGGAGCTGTTTTTT,CSVREGPNTGELFF
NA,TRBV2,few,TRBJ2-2,TGTGCCAGCACTCAGGAGGGCGCAGGGTATACCGGGGAGCTGTTTTTT,CASTQEGAGYTGELFF
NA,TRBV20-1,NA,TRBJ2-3,TGCAGTGCCAGTCGTCCGGGACGGAGCACAGATACGCAGTATTTT,CSASRPGRSTDTQYF
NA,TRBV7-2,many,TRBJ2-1,TGCGCCAGCAGCTTGGCCCGGAATGAGCAGTTCTTC,CASSLARNEQFF
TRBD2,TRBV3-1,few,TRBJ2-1,TGTGCCAGCAGCCAAGACCCAGGAACTAGCGGGAGTTTAGTCTTC,CASSQDPGTSGSLVF
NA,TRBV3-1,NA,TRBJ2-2,TGTGCCAGCAGCCCCCGCGAGGGAGGTGGCGGGGAGCTGTTTTTT,CASSPREGGGGELFF
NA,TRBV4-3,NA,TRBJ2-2,TGCGCCAGCAGCCAAGAGGGTAGGACCACCGGGGAGCTGTTTTTT,CASSQEGRTTGELFF
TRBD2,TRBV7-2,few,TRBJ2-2,TGTGCCAGCAGCTTTGCTAGCGGGAGTAACGGGGAGCTGTTTTTT,CASSFASGSNGELFF
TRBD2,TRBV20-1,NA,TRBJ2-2,TGCAGTGCTAGCCGAGTAGCGGGAGTGGGGACCGGGGAGCTGTTTTTT,CSASRVAGVGTGELFF
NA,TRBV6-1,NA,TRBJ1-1,TGTGCCAGCAGTGAGAACAGGGCTGAAGCTTTCTTT,CASSENRAEAFF
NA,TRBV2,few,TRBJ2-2,TGTGCCAGCAGGCCCGGGACACTTTACACCGGGGAGCTGTTTTTT,CASRPGTLYTGELFF
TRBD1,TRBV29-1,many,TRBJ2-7,TGCAGCGTAGAAAGTACAGGGGGCTACGAGCAGTACTTC,CSVESTGGYEQYF
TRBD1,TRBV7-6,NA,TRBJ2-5,TGTGCCAGCAGCCCTAAGGGACAGGGAAGCCAAGAGACCCAGTACTTC,CASSPKGQGSQETQYF
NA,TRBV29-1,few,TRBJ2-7,TGCAGCGGCCAGGACAGAGATACGTACGAGCAGTACTTC,CSGQDRDTYEQYF
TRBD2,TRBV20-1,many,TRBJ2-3,TGCAGTGCTAGGGGCACTAGCGGGGGCATCACAGATACGCAGTATTTT,CSARGTSGGITDTQYF
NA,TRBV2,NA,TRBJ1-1,TGTGCCAGCAGTGAAGGGGGTCTTATGAACACTGAAGCTTTCTTT,CASSEGGLMNTEAFF
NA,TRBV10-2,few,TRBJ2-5,TGCGCCAGCAGTGAGTGGGTTTTAGAGACCCAGTACTTC,CASSEWVLETQYF
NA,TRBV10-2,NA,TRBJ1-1,TGCGCCAGCAGTGATAGCAGGCGGCAGAGCGGTACTGAAGCTTTCTTT,CASSDSRRQSGTEAFF
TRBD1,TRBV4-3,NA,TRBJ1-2,TGCGCCAGCAGCCAAACCGGGACAGGGGCGCTAGGCTACACCTTC,CASSQTGTGALGYTF
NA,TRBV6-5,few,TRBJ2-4,TGTGCCAGCAGTTACGTTACAGGCCTAGCCAAAAACATTCAGTACTTC,CASSYVTGLAKNIQYF
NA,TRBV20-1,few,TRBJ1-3,TGCAGTGCTAGTCCCGTGGCTGGAAACACCATATATTTT,CSASPVAGNTIYF
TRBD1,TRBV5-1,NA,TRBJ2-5,TGCGCCAGCAGCGAAGGGACAGCTCAAGAGACCCAGTACTTC,CASSEGTAQETQYF
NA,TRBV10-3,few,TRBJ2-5,TGTGCCATCAGTGAGTCGTCGGAGGGCATCCAGGAGACCCAGTACTTC,CAISESSEGIQETQYF
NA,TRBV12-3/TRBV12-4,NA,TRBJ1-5,TGTGCCAGCAGCGCGACCCTTGTGCGACAGCCCCAGCATTTT,CASSATLVRQPQHF
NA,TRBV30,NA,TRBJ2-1,TGTGCCTGGAGGCGTAGTAACAATGAGCAGTTCTTC,CAWRRSNNEQFF